This is a list of T cell receptor beta chains from one sample in a study of fetal regulatory T cell absence and autoimmunity. The protocol was immunoSEQ multiplex PCR, while the TCRdb copy is restricted to in-frame clones and leaves out a portion. The sample contains around 100,000 clones, 60% to 80% of which appear only once. The sequencing input was pancreas tissue. The receptors here all came from a male donor with IPEX syndrome. Both conserved end residues are part of each CDR3. D genes are given only for firm matches. Expanded clones get a size class; other rows say once, few or many, or leave the size out.

D gene: TRBD1
J gene: TRBJ1-6
clone size: .
V gene: TRBV6-5
CDR3 protein: CASRSGTAINSPLHF
CDR3 DNA: TGTGCCAGCAGGTCCGGGACAGCCATTAATTCACCCCTCCACTTT

D gene: TRBD1
J gene: TRBJ1-1
clone size: .
V gene: TRBV5-1
CDR3 protein: CASSLQGANTEAFF
CDR3 DNA: TGCGCCAGCAGCTTGCAGGGGGCGAACACTGAAGCTTTCTTT

D gene: TRBD2
J gene: TRBJ2-7
clone size: .
V gene: TRBV10-3
CDR3 protein: CAISESVSGWRTSGGPFIF
CDR3 DNA: TGTGCCATCAGTGAGTCAGTATCGGGATGGAGGACTAGCGGGGGGCCTTTCATCTTC

D gene: TRBD1
J gene: TRBJ1-2
clone size: .
V gene: TRBV5-1
CDR3 protein: CASSLLQGVSYTF
CDR3 DNA: TGCGCCAGCAGCTTGCTACAGGGGGTGAGCTACACCTTC

D gene: TRBD2
J gene: TRBJ2-7
clone size: .
V gene: TRBV7-2
CDR3 protein: CASSLASGSYEQYF
CDR3 DNA: TGTGCCAGCAGCTTAGCTAGCGGGAGTTACGAGCAGTACTTC

D gene: .
J gene: TRBJ1-5
clone size: .
V gene: TRBV27
CDR3 protein: CASSPGWGNQPQHF
CDR3 DNA: TGTGCCAGCAGCCCTGGTTGGGGCAATCAGCCCCAGCATTTT

D gene: .
J gene: TRBJ1-2
clone size: .
V gene: TRBV12-5
CDR3 protein: CASGLVGYGYTF
CDR3 DNA: TGTGCTAGTGGTTTGGTGGGGTATGGCTACACCTTC

D gene: TRBD1
J gene: TRBJ1-5
clone size: .
V gene: TRBV5-5
CDR3 protein: CASSLGWGQGDQPQHF
CDR3 DNA: TGTGCCAGCAGCTTGGGTTGGGGACAGGGGGATCAGCCCCAGCATTTT

D gene: .
J gene: TRBJ2-1
clone size: .
V gene: TRBV5-1
CDR3 protein: CASSQIQLARIYNEQFF
CDR3 DNA: TGCGCCAGCAGTCAAATCCAACTAGCCCGAATATACAATGAGCAGTTCTTC

D gene: TRBD2
J gene: TRBJ2-3
clone size: .
V gene: TRBV2
CDR3 protein: CASTWRGGADTQYF
CDR3 DNA: TGTGCCAGCACATGGCGGGGGGGCGCAGATACGCAGTATTTT

D gene: .
J gene: TRBJ1-2
clone size: .
V gene: TRBV5-8
CDR3 protein: CATGGGYGYTF
CDR3 DNA: TGTGCCACCGGGGGCGGCTATGGCTACACCTTC

D gene: TRBD1
J gene: TRBJ2-7
clone size: .
V gene: TRBV6-5
CDR3 protein: CASSSGGPQSYEQYF
CDR3 DNA: TGTGCCAGCAGTTCAGGGGGACCCCAATCCTACGAGCAGTACTTC

D gene: .
J gene: TRBJ2-3
clone size: .
V gene: TRBV13
CDR3 protein: CASSFPSSTDTQYF
CDR3 DNA: TGTGCCAGCAGCTTCCCCTCTAGCACAGATACGCAGTATTTT

D gene: .
J gene: TRBJ1-4
clone size: .
V gene: TRBV5-1
CDR3 protein: CASSVTGLATNEKLFF
CDR3 DNA: TGCGCCAGCAGCGTGACAGGTCTCGCAACTAATGAAAAACTGTTTTTT

D gene: TRBD2
J gene: TRBJ2-7
clone size: .
V gene: TRBV5-1
CDR3 protein: CASSLALAGGPLLFYEQYF
CDR3 DNA: TGCGCCAGCAGCTTGGCACTAGCGGGAGGGCCACTCTTGTTCTACGAGCAGTACTTC

D gene: .
J gene: TRBJ2-7
clone size: few
V gene: TRBV27
CDR3 protein: CASSSRQVSPYEQYF
CDR3 DNA: TGTGCCAGCAGTTCCCGACAGGTTTCTCCCTACGAGCAGTACTTC

D gene: .
J gene: TRBJ2-2
clone size: .
V gene: TRBV7-7
CDR3 protein: CASSPLRGPLNTGELFF
CDR3 DNA: TGTGCCAGCAGCCCCCTCCGGGGGCCTTTGAACACCGGGGAGCTGTTTTTT

D gene: TRBD1
J gene: TRBJ2-7
clone size: .
V gene: TRBV23-1
CDR3 protein: CASSLGDRRSAERYEQYF
CDR3 DNA: TGCGCCAGCAGTCTCGGGGACAGGCGAAGTGCGGAAAGATACGAGCAGTACTTC

D gene: TRBD2
J gene: TRBJ2-7
clone size: .
V gene: TRBV19
CDR3 protein: CASSLAGSSYEQYF
CDR3 DNA: TGTGCCAGTAGCTTAGCGGGGTCCTCCTACGAGCAGTACTTC

D gene: .
J gene: TRBJ2-3
clone size: .
V gene: TRBV6-6
CDR3 protein: CASSYVAGQSTDTQYF
CDR3 DNA: TGTGCCAGCAGTTACGTGGCGGGACAAAGCACAGATACGCAGTATTTT

D gene: TRBD1
J gene: TRBJ2-7
clone size: .
V gene: TRBV7-6
CDR3 protein: CASSLGQGVVNEQYF
CDR3 DNA: TGTGCCAGCAGCTTAGGGCAGGGGGTAGTCAACGAGCAGTACTTC

D gene: .
J gene: TRBJ1-2
clone size: .
V gene: TRBV4-1
CDR3 protein: CASSQVERDRLIDGYTF
CDR3 DNA: TGCGCCAGCAGCCAAGTAGAAAGGGATAGGCTGATCGATGGCTACACCTTC

D gene: .
J gene: TRBJ2-2
clone size: few
V gene: TRBV6-5
CDR3 protein: CASSYPYTGELFF
CDR3 DNA: TGTGCCAGCAGTTACCCTTACACCGGGGAGCTGTTTTTT

D gene: .
J gene: TRBJ1-1
clone size: .
V gene: TRBV7-9
CDR3 protein: CASSHGSRTEAFF
CDR3 DNA: TGTGCCAGCAGCCATGGCAGCCGCACTGAAGCTTTCTTT

D gene: .
J gene: TRBJ1-5
clone size: few
V gene: TRBV2
CDR3 protein: CASRRDNNQPQHF
CDR3 DNA: TGTGCCAGCAGGAGGGACAACAATCAGCCCCAGCATTTT

D gene: .
J gene: TRBJ2-1
clone size: .
V gene: TRBV7-2
CDR3 protein: CASSPSILGGRYSYNEQFF
CDR3 DNA: TGTGCCAGCAGCCCATCGATCTTGGGGGGACGCTACTCCTACAATGAGCAGTTCTTC

D gene: .
J gene: TRBJ2-5
clone size: .
V gene: TRBV2
CDR3 protein: CASSEYPWGQETQYF
CDR3 DNA: TGTGCCAGCAGTGAGTACCCCTGGGGGCAAGAGACCCAGTACTTC

D gene: TRBD2
J gene: TRBJ2-7
clone size: .
V gene: TRBV18
CDR3 protein: CASSLNTPRAGGSYEQYF
CDR3 DNA: TGTGCCAGCTCACTTAACACCCCTAGAGCGGGGGGGTCCTACGAGCAGTACTTC

D gene: TRBD2
J gene: TRBJ2-2
clone size: .
V gene: TRBV4-3
CDR3 protein: CASSQAAFWAGGRTGELFF
CDR3 DNA: TGCGCCAGCAGCCAAGCGGCCTTCTGGGCGGGGGGGCGAACCGGGGAGCTGTTTTTT

D gene: TRBD1
J gene: TRBJ1-4
clone size: .
V gene: TRBV7-9
CDR3 protein: CASSLGTEKSTNEKLFF
CDR3 DNA: TGTGCCAGCAGCCTCGGGACAGAAAAGTCAACTAATGAAAAACTGTTTTTT

D gene: TRBD2
J gene: TRBJ2-7
clone size: .
V gene: TRBV10-3
CDR3 protein: CAIGSSGRTPYEQYF
CDR3 DNA: TGTGCCATCGGATCTAGCGGGAGGACACCCTACGAGCAGTACTTC

D gene: TRBD2
J gene: TRBJ2-7
clone size: .
V gene: TRBV5-5
CDR3 protein: CASSLGGSGKYEQYF
CDR3 DNA: TGTGCCAGCAGCTTAGGTGGTAGCGGGAAGTACGAGCAGTACTTC

D gene: .
J gene: TRBJ2-3
clone size: few
V gene: TRBV5-1
CDR3 protein: CASSSYPDKEPYF
CDR3 DNA: TGCGCCAGCAGCTCCTATCCGGACAAGGAGCCGTATTTT

D gene: .
J gene: TRBJ1-5
clone size: .
V gene: TRBV6-6
CDR3 protein: CASSPWWTANQPQHF
CDR3 DNA: TGTGCCAGCAGCCCCTGGTGGACAGCCAATCAGCCCCAGCATTTT

D gene: .
J gene: TRBJ2-7
clone size: .
V gene: TRBV14
CDR3 protein: CASSQGRLPYEQYF
CDR3 DNA: TGTGCCAGCAGCCAAGGCCGCTTACCCTACGAGCAGTACTTC

D gene: .
J gene: TRBJ2-2
clone size: .
V gene: TRBV30
CDR3 protein: CAWPGTKNTGELFF
CDR3 DNA: TGTGCCTGGCCCGGGACAAAGAACACCGGGGAGCTGTTTTTT

D gene: TRBD1
J gene: TRBJ1-6
clone size: .
V gene: TRBV28
CDR3 protein: CASSPGGGSYNSPLHF
CDR3 DNA: TGTGCCAGCAGCCCAGGGGGCGGCTCCTATAATTCACCCCTCCACTTT

D gene: .
J gene: TRBJ2-1
clone size: once
V gene: TRBV25-1
CDR3 protein: CASRRLSPDEQFF
CDR3 DNA: TGTGCCAGCAGAAGGTTGTCCCCAGATGAGCAGTTCTTC

D gene: TRBD1
J gene: TRBJ1-3
clone size: .
V gene: TRBV19
CDR3 protein: CASSSQGAGNTIYF
CDR3 DNA: TGTGCCAGTAGTTCCCAGGGGGCCGGAAACACCATATATTTT

D gene: TRBD2
J gene: TRBJ2-1
clone size: .
V gene: TRBV29-1
CDR3 protein: CSTWTSRNEQFF
CDR3 DNA: TGCAGCACGTGGACTAGCCGCAATGAGCAGTTCTTC

D gene: .
J gene: TRBJ1-1
clone size: few
V gene: TRBV7-9
CDR3 protein: CASRGNTEAFF
CDR3 DNA: TGTGCCAGCCGGGGGAATACTGAAGCTTTCTTT

D gene: .
J gene: TRBJ2-3
clone size: .
V gene: TRBV4-3
CDR3 protein: CASSQVWLAVSTDTQYF
CDR3 DNA: TGCGCCAGCAGCCAAGTCTGGTTAGCGGTAAGCACAGATACGCAGTATTTT

D gene: .
J gene: TRBJ2-5
clone size: .
V gene: TRBV6-5
CDR3 protein: CASSYSFYRETQYF
CDR3 DNA: TGTGCCAGCAGTTACTCGTTTTACAGGGAGACCCAGTACTTC

D gene: .
J gene: TRBJ1-6
clone size: .
V gene: TRBV7-9
CDR3 protein: CASSPRSSYNSPLHF
CDR3 DNA: TGTGCCAGCAGCCCCAGGAGCTCCTATAATTCACCCCTCCACTTT

D gene: .
J gene: TRBJ2-1
clone size: .
V gene: TRBV6-5
CDR3 protein: CASSLAGEEFF
CDR3 DNA: TGTGCCAGCTCCCTTGCGGGCGAAGAGTTCTTC

D gene: TRBD2
J gene: TRBJ2-4
clone size: .
V gene: TRBV14
CDR3 protein: CASSRSWTSGKNIQYF
CDR3 DNA: TGTGCCAGCAGCCGTAGTTGGACTAGCGGAAAAAACATTCAGTACTTC

D gene: TRBD2
J gene: TRBJ2-1
clone size: .
V gene: TRBV13
CDR3 protein: CASSLPLAGGRNEQFF
CDR3 DNA: TGTGCCAGCAGCTTACCTCTAGCGGGAGGGAGGAATGAGCAGTTCTTC

D gene: TRBD1
J gene: TRBJ2-2
clone size: .
V gene: TRBV4-3
CDR3 protein: CASSQGTGGTGELFF
CDR3 DNA: TGCGCCAGCAGCCAAGGGACAGGGGGCACCGGGGAGCTGTTTTTT

D gene: .
J gene: TRBJ2-2
clone size: .
V gene: TRBV10-3
CDR3 protein: CAISEPDNTGELFF
CDR3 DNA: TGTGCCATCAGTGAGCCCGACAACACCGGGGAGCTGTTTTTT

D gene: .
J gene: TRBJ2-7
clone size: .
V gene: TRBV2
CDR3 protein: CASSLNRGYEQYF
CDR3 DNA: TGTGCCAGCAGTCTTAATAGGGGTTACGAGCAGTACTTC

D gene: .
J gene: TRBJ2-7
clone size: few
V gene: TRBV19
CDR3 protein: CASGFAGSSYEQYF
CDR3 DNA: TGTGCCAGTGGGTTCGCGGGTAGCTCCTACGAGCAGTACTTC

D gene: .
J gene: TRBJ2-1
clone size: .
V gene: TRBV5-1
CDR3 protein: CASSKDFSSYNEQFF
CDR3 DNA: TGCGCCAGCAGCAAGGACTTTAGCTCCTACAATGAGCAGTTCTTC

D gene: .
J gene: TRBJ1-3
clone size: .
V gene: TRBV5-1
CDR3 protein: CASSLSGRQTWSSGNTIYF
CDR3 DNA: TGCGCCAGCAGCTTGTCAGGGCGACAGACCTGGAGCTCTGGAAACACCATATATTTT